Below, 22 T cell receptor beta chains from the same sample are listed, as sequenced in a study of T-cell reconstitution after alpha-beta-depleted transplantation in children. Researchers prepared the TCRbeta library using unique molecular identifiers, the study reports. MiXCR, applied by TCRdb to the PCR reads, yields one record per CDR3 protein. The data show approximately 980,000 distinct CDR3 sequences, around 30% seen once. The sample here was PBMCs, mostly from graft donor cells, taken 360 days after TCRalphabeta/CD19-depleted stem cell transplant. The receptor set was obtained from a boy in the first two years of life who had a stem cell transplant for SCID, so the T cells may come from the graft donor.

This rearrangement joins TRBV12-3 or TRBV12-4 to TRBJ1-5, with D perhaps TRBD1 (6 bases). This CDR3 spans 17 amino acids. V was shortened by 6 bases and J by 0 bases, with 18 bases between the two germline ends. The CDR3 protein is CASSDSGTFTSNQPQHF. DNA of the CDR3: TGTGCCAGCAGCGACTCCGGGACATTTACTAGCAATCAGCCCCAGCATTTT.

This clonotype has just a few counts. V is TRBV27 and J is TRBJ1-2; TRBD1 matches 10 bases. This CDR3 is 15 amino acids long. Trimming at V came to 6 bases and at J to 4 bases, leaving 8 bases not matched to a gene. Germline CDR1 reads MNHEY; CDR2 reads SMNVEV (reference sequence). CDR3: CASRWDRGPRYGYTF. DNA of the CDR3: TGTGCCAGCAGGTGGGACAGGGGACCCCGCTATGGCTACACCTTC.

The chain uses TRBV12-3 or TRBV12-4 and TRBJ1-6, with TRBD1 matching 7 bases. This CDR3 region has 13 residues. V shed 8 bases, J shed 7 bases, and the junction held 5 bases outside the gene matches. This chain's CDR3 is CASGGRGNSPLHF. The CDR3 DNA reads as TGTGCCAGCGGCGGCAGGGGGAATTCACCCCTCCACTTT.

The chain recombines TRBV11-2 with TRBJ2-1, with D perhaps matching TRBD1 or TRBD2 (5 bases each). Between the trimmed V and J ends, which lost 2 bases and 3 bases, there was a span of 14 bases. This CDR3 comprises 16 residues. Germline V lookup: CDR1 SGHAT, CDR2 FQNNGV. CDR3 sequence (DNA): TGTGCCAGCAGCTTAATCCTGGGACGGAGCTACAATGAGCAGTTCTTC. This gives the protein CASSLILGRSYNEQFF.

The chain's CDR3 is CASSLGASNYGYTF. As DNA, the CDR3 is TGCGCCAGCAGCTTGGGAGCCAGTAACTATGGCTACACCTTC. V usage is TRBV5-1 and J usage is TRBJ1-2; the D is unclear. Trimming took 0 bases from V and 1 from J, leaving 7 bases between them. In germline, CDR1 is SGHRS, CDR2 YFSETQ. The CDR3 is 14 amino acids.

The chain uses TRBV12-3 or TRBV12-4 and TRBJ1-1; TRBD1 is a possible D gene (5 bases). The CDR3 is 15 residues long. The V gene lost 8 bases and the J gene lost 1 base, with 17 bases spanning the gap. CDR3 in amino acids: CASEGTAPQNTEAFF. CDR3 bases: TGTGCCAGCGAGGGGACGGCACCTCAGAACACTGAAGCTTTCTTT.

The chain is built from TRBV5-6 and TRBJ1-3; D gene uncertain. The CDR3 extends over 14 amino acids. The V gene lost 4 bases and the J gene lost 8 bases, with 16 bases spanning the gap. Germline CDR1 is SGHDT and CDR2 is YYEEEE. The CDR3 nucleotides read TGTGCCAGCAGCCTGTGGTCTGGGGTGGACACCATATATTTT. Protein sequence: CASSLWSGVDTIYF. The variable domain in full, completed from reference TRBV5-6 and TRBJ1-3, reads DAGVTQSPTHLIKTRGQQVTLRCSPKSGHDTVSWYQQALGQGPQFIFQYYEEEERQRGNFPDRFSGHQFPNYSSELNVNALLLGDSALYLCASSLWSGVDTIYFGEGSWLTVV.

The genes are TRBV30 and TRBJ2-7; 8 nucleotides agree with TRBD1. Germline CDR1 GTSNPN, CDR2 SVGIG (reference sequence). CDR3 length: 14 residues. Trimming removed 2 bases from V and 4 bases from J; junction bases left unmatched: 7. The CDR3 loop reads CAWSPWTGWYEQYF. In nucleotides, the CDR3 is TGTGCCTGGAGTCCTTGGACAGGGTGGTACGAGCAGTACTTC. The whole variable domain, remainder taken from reference TRBV30 and TRBJ2-7, is SQTIHQWPATLVQPVGSPLSLECTVEGTSNPNLYWYRQAAGRGLQLLFYSVGIGQISSEVPQNLSASRPQDRQFILSSKKLLLSDSGFYLCAWSPWTGWYEQYFGPGTRLTVT.

This clonotype was recorded many times. J is TRBJ1-5 and V is TRBV12-3 or TRBV12-4; 10 nucleotides match TRBD1. This CDR3 is built from 14 residues. The J segment lost 9 bases and the V segment lost 1 base, leaving 3 bases of the junction unmatched. The CDR3 loop is CASSLGDRGRPQHF. CDR3 sequence (DNA): TGTGCCAGCAGTTTAGGGGACAGGGGAAGGCCCCAGCATTTT.

In this sample, this clonotype turned up a few times. V and J are TRBV20-1 and TRBJ2-5, with 8 bases identical to TRBD2. Germline CDR1 and CDR2: DFQATT and SNEGSKA (reference sequence). The V and J ends lost 3 bases and 4 bases, in that order; junction bases with no gene match: 7. CDR3 length equals 14 residues. The CDR3 protein is CSASFPGGLETQYF. CDR3 bases: TGCAGTGCTAGTTTTCCGGGGGGGTTAGAGACCCAGTACTTC.

V gene TRBV5-1 combines with J gene TRBJ2-3; D perhaps matches TRBD2 (6 bases). The germline V gene has CDR1 SGHRS and CDR2 YFSETQ. Trimming pared 0 bases from V and 2 bases from J, leaving 10 bases between. CDR3 size: 15 residues. The CDR3 DNA reads as TGCGCCAGCAGCTTGGGCGGGGTAGACACAGATACGCAGTATTTT. It encodes CASSLGGVDTDTQYF.

The chain uses TRBV10-3 and TRBJ2-2; D remains unclear. From germline, CDR1 is ENHRY and CDR2 SYGVKD. Trimming took off 3 bases at V and 13 bases at J, with 12 bases between the two ends. This CDR3 contains 12 residues. The CDR3 region has the DNA TGTGCCATCAGTGAATCGGGTGCAGGGCTGTTTTTT. It yields the protein CAISESGAGLFF.

The table lists this clonotype with a few counts. The chain is built from TRBV4-1 and TRBJ2-1; TRBD1 aligns across 10 bases. Unmatched junction bases numbered 1, after V lost 1 base and J lost 7 bases. The CDR3 sequence is 14 residues long. Germline V CDR1 and CDR2: MGHRA, YSYEKL. This CDR3 reads CASSQGGQGNEQFF. The CDR3 DNA follows: TGCGCCAGCAGCCAAGGGGGACAGGGGAATGAGCAGTTCTTC.

The chain carries TRBV28 and TRBJ1-5; maybe TRBD1 (5 bases). This CDR3 has 15 amino acids. Between the trimmed V and J ends, which lost 3 bases and 4 bases, there was a span of 13 bases. Germline CDR1 MDHEN, CDR2 SYDVKM. CDR3 residues: CASSFSRGANQPQHF. CDR3 DNA sequence: TGTGCCAGCAGTTTCTCAAGAGGGGCAAATCAGCCCCAGCATTTT.

The V call is TRBV7-9, the J call TRBJ1-1, with a weak D call TRBD1 (5 bases). This CDR3 comprises 14 residues. The V and J ends lost 7 bases and 0 bases respectively, with 12 bases between them. Germline-derived CDR1 and CDR2 are SEHNR and FQNEAQ (reference sequence). DNA for the CDR3: TGTGCCAGCACTAGGGGCGGCATGAACACTGAAGCTTTCTTT. Its translation: CASTRGGMNTEAFF.

This clonotype was seen a few times. This chain connects TRBV12-3 or TRBV12-4 to TRBJ2-5, with D unresolved. This CDR3 region has 14 residues. Trimming removed 4 bases at V and 3 bases at J, with 12 bases between. CDR3 in amino acids: CASSSRGREETQYF. The CDR3 DNA reads TGTGCCAGCAGTTCCAGAGGAAGGGAAGAGACCCAGTACTTC.

The chain combines TRBV11-2 with TRBJ2-5; D is ambiguous. Germline V gene sequence: CDR1 SGHAT, CDR2 FQNNGV. V gave up 1 base and J gave up 1 base, with 22 bases separating them. This CDR3 is 19 amino acids long. This chain's CDR3 is CASSLVVVGVLKSQETQYF. CDR3 coding DNA: TGTGCCAGCAGCTTAGTTGTCGTCGGCGTACTCAAAAGCCAAGAGACCCAGTACTTC. Full variable domain (rest looked up from reference TRBV11-2 and TRBJ2-5): EAGVAQSPRYKIIEKRQSVAFWCNPISGHATLYWYQQILGQGPKLLIQFQNNGVVDDSQLPKDRFSAERLKGVDSTLKIQPAKLEDSAVYLCASSLVVVGVLKSQETQYFGPGTRLLVL.

In this sample, this clonotype turned up a few times. The chain carries TRBV5-1 and TRBJ2-1; 10 bases align to TRBD2. In germline, CDR1 is SGHRS, CDR2 YFSETQ. This CDR3 is 15 amino acids long. V lost 4 bases, J lost 3 bases, and 4 bases stayed unmatched. The CDR3: CASSVLAGVYNEQFF. In DNA, the CDR3 is TGCGCCAGCAGCGTTCTAGCGGGGGTCTACAATGAGCAGTTCTTC.

Only a few counts were recorded for this clonotype. The V call is TRBV20-1, the J call TRBJ1-1; no reliable D call. The germline gives CDR1 DFQATT, CDR2 SNEGSKA (reference sequence). V was clipped by 4 bases and J by 7 bases, with 22 bases between them. CDR3 length: 15 residues. CDR3 DNA sequence: TGCAGTGCTATCTCCCTAGCAGGCCGGACGGGTGAAGCTTTCTTT. This sequence encodes CSAISLAGRTGEAFF.

Remarks on this clonotype: At one end the junction does not follow the germline gene, possibly because of a read error. The chain links TRBV10-2 to TRBJ2-5, with 9 bases lining up with TRBD2. This CDR3 has 16 residues. Germline lookup yields CDR1 WSHSY and CDR2 SAAADI. CDR3 sequence reads: CASSGWELAGQETLYF. The CDR3 DNA follows: TGCGCCAGCAGTGGATGGGAACTAGCGGGCCAAGAGACCCTGTACTTC.

This clonotype was picked up a small number of times. The chain links TRBV15 to TRBJ2-3; TRBD2 matches 9 bases. This CDR3 contains 21 residues. With 3 bases clipped from V and 2 bases from J, the junction kept 21 bases outside the gene matches. CDR1 and CDR2 from the germline V gene are LNHNV and YYDKDF (reference sequence). CDR3 region: CATSRRLSGGTASRNTDTQYF. Written as DNA, the CDR3 is TGTGCCACCAGCAGGCGCCTTAGCGGGGGAACAGCGTCTCGTAACACAGATACGCAGTATTTT.

This clonotype was observed a few times. The rearrangement uses TRBV12-3 or TRBV12-4 and TRBJ2-3; no definite D call. CDR3 length: 11 residues. Trimming removed 9 bases from V and 10 bases from J, with 14 bases in between. In nucleotides, the CDR3 is TGTGCCAGTTTGGGGATAGTTGCGCAGTATTTT. Protein: CASLGIVAQYF.